This passage covers 10 T cell receptor beta chains from one sample sequenced in a study of blood T cell repertoires in COVID-19. Assay used: immunoSEQ multiplex PCR; TCRdb lists only in-frame clones, some missing. This sample carries approximately 50,000 clones, less than 85% of them seen once, and the ten largest clones take 10% to 15%. Specimen: peripheral blood. Receptors were obtained from a human donor in a cohort sampled during active COVID-19.

V is TRBV30 and J is TRBJ2-3; the D gene is possibly TRBD1 (6 bases). Between the trimmed V and J ends, which lost 5 bases and 0 bases, there was a span of 15 bases. CDR3 length equals 15 residues. Germline CDR1 is GTSNPN and CDR2 is SVGIG (reference sequence). The CDR3 DNA reads as TGTGCCTGGGCGGTAGGGGGAGTTAGCACAGATACGCAGTATTTT. It encodes CAWAVGGVSTDTQYF.

The V call is TRBV5-1, the J call TRBJ2-7; 11 bases map to TRBD1. This CDR3 is built from 15 residues. V was clipped by 0 bases and J by 3 bases; unmatched bases: 2. Looked up from germline, CDR1 is SGHRS and CDR2 is YFSETQ. The CDR3 spells CASSLGGTGGYEQYF. The CDR3 nucleotides are TGCGCCAGCAGCTTGGGAGGGACAGGGGGCTACGAGCAGTACTTC.

The genes are TRBV5-5 and TRBJ2-1, with 12 bases aligning to TRBD2. Unmatched junction bases numbered 3, after V lost 2 bases and J lost 6 bases. CDR3 length: 15 amino acids. CDR1 is SGHKS, CDR2 YYEKEE, per germline (reference sequence). DNA of the CDR3: TGTGCCAGCAGCTTTGGACTAGCGGGGTCCAATGAGCAGTTCTTC. It encodes CASSFGLAGSNEQFF. The full variable domain, its missing parts supplied by reference TRBV5-5 and TRBJ2-1, is DAGVTQSPTHLIKTRGQQVTLRCSPISGHKSVSWYQQVLGQGPQFIFQYYEKEERGRGNFPDRFSARQFPNYSSELNVNALLLGDSALYLCASSFGLAGSNEQFFGPGTRLTVL.

This chain uses TRBV6-5 with TRBJ1-5; the D is unclear. The germline V gene has CDR1 MNHEY and CDR2 SVGAGI. The germline V and J ends were trimmed by 8 bases and 0 bases, with 8 bases remaining between them. The CDR3 length is 13 residues. The CDR3 here is CASWSNSNQPQHF. DNA of the CDR3: TGTGCCAGCTGGAGTAATAGCAATCAGCCCCAGCATTTT.

The chain is built from TRBV4-3 and TRBJ1-2; 7 nucleotides match TRBD1. The CDR3 consists of 15 residues. Germline-derived CDR1 and CDR2 are LGHNA and YSLEER. With 0 bases clipped from V and 0 bases from J, the junction kept 1 base outside the gene matches. The CDR3 nucleotides are TGCGCCAGCAGCCAAGATGACAGGGCTAACTATGGCTACACCTTC. This translates into CASSQDDRANYGYTF.

The J gene is TRBJ1-5, the V gene TRBV7-9; TRBD1 is a possible D gene (6 bases). The CDR3 has 14 residues. V was cut by 5 bases and J by 6 bases, with 14 bases left in between. Germline CDR1 SEHNR, CDR2 FQNEAQ (reference sequence). CDR3: CASSTDSVVQPQHF. DNA for the CDR3: TGTGCCAGCAGCACGGACAGCGTGGTTCAGCCCCAGCATTTT.

This clone came up a few times. V and J are TRBV30 and TRBJ2-6; TRBD2 is a possible D gene (6 bases). The V and J ends lost 0 bases and 6 bases respectively, with 9 bases between them. Germline assignment: CDR1 GTSNPN and CDR2 SVGIG (reference sequence). The length of the CDR3 is 14 residues. Written as DNA, the CDR3 is TGTGCCTGGAGTGTTGGGACTCAGGCCAACGTCCTGACTTTC. Translating it yields CAWSVGTQANVLTF.

This clone was recorded a few times. The genes are TRBV6-5 and TRBJ1-2; no firm D call. The V and J ends lost 0 bases and 7 bases respectively, with 12 bases between them. The CDR3 totals 14 residues. The V gene's germline CDR1 is MNHEY and CDR2 SVGAGI. The CDR3 loop is CASSYSGRASGYTF. The CDR3 nucleotides read TGTGCCAGCAGTTACTCGGGGAGGGCCAGTGGCTACACCTTC.

This clone was detected once. The J gene is TRBJ2-7, the V gene TRBV7-2, with D possibly being TRBD2 (6 bases). The CDR3 is 13 residues long. The V end was cut by 5 bases, the J end by 13 bases, with 21 bases between. From germline, CDR1 is SGHTA and CDR2 FQGNSA. Written as DNA, the CDR3 is TGTGCCAGCAGCGACGGGACTCCCCAACACGGTTACTTC. As protein: CASSDGTPQHGYF.

The chain has TRBV5-8 and TRBJ1-1; possibly TRBD1 for D (6 bases). The germline V and J ends were trimmed by 4 bases and 0 bases, with 16 bases remaining between them. The CDR3 runs 16 residues. The germline CDR1 and CDR2 sequences are SGHTS and YDEGEE. The CDR3 DNA follows: TGTGCCAGCAGCGTGGGCATAGGGGGTATGAACACTGAAGCTTTCTTT. Translating gives CASSVGIGGMNTEAFF.